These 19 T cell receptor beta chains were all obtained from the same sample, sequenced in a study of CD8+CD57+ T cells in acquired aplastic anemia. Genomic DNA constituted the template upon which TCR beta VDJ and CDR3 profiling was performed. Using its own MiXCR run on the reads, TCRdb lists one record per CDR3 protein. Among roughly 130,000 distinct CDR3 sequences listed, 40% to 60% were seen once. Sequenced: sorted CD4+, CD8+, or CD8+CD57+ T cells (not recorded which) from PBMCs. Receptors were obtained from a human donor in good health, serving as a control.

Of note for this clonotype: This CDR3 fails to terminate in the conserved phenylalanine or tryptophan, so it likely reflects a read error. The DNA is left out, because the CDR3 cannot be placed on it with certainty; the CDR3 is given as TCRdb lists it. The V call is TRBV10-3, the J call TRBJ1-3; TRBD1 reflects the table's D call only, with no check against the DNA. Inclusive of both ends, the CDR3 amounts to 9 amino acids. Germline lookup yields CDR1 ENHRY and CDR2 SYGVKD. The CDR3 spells CAISQTGGN.

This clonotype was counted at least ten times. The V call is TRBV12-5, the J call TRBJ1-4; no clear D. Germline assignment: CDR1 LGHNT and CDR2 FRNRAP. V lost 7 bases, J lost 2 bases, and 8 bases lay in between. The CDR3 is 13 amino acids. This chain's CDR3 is CASERDTNEKLFF. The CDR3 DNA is TGTGCTAGTGAAAGGGATACTAATGAAAAACTGTTTTTT.

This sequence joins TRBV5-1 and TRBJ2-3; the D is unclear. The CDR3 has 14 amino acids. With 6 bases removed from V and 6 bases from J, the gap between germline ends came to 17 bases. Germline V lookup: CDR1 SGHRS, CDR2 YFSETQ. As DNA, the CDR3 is TGCGCCAGCATTTTAGGGCTGCTCCCGGATACGCAGTATTTT. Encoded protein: CASILGLLPDTQYF.

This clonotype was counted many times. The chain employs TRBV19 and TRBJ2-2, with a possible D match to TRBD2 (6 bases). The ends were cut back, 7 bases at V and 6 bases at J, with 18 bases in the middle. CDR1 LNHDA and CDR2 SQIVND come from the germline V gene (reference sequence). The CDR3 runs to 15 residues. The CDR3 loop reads CASKWDWVSAGELFF. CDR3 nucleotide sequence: TGTGCCAGTAAATGGGACTGGGTTTCCGCCGGGGAGCTGTTTTTT.

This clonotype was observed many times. CDR3 sequence (DNA): TGTGCCAGCAGCGGTGGGGTCCCCGACCTTTTATCGGGGCAGTTCTTC. This gives the protein CASSGGVPDLLSGQFF. V usage is TRBV9 and J usage is TRBJ2-1; no firm D call. Germline assignment: CDR1 SGDLS and CDR2 YYNGEE. Trimming cost V 3 bases and J 12 bases, with 25 bases left between them. The length of the CDR3 is 16 residues.

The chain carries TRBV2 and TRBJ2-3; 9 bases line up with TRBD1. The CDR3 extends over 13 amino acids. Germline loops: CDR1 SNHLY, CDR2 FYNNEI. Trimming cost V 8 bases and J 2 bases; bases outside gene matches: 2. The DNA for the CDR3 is TGTGCCAGCGGGGACAGGGACACAGATACGCAGTATTTT. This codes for CASGDRDTDTQYF.

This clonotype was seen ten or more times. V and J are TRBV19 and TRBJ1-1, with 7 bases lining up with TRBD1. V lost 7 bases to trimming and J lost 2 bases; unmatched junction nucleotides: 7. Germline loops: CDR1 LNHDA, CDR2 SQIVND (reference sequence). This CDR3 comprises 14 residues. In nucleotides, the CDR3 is TGTGCCAGTATGTCAACAGGGGTAAACACTGAAGCTTTCTTT. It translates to CASMSTGVNTEAFF.

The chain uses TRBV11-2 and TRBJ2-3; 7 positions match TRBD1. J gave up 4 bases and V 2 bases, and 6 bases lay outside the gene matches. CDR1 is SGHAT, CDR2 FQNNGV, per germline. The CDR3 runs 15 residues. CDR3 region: CASSLKGGVADTQYF. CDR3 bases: TGTGCCAGCAGCTTAAAAGGGGGCGTCGCAGATACGCAGTATTTT.

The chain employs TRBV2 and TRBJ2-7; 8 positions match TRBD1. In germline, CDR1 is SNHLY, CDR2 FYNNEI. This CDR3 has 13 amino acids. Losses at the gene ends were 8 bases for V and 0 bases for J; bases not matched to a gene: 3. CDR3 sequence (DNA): TGTGCCAGCTACAGGGGGAGCTCCTACGAGCAGTACTTC. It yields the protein CASYRGSSYEQYF.

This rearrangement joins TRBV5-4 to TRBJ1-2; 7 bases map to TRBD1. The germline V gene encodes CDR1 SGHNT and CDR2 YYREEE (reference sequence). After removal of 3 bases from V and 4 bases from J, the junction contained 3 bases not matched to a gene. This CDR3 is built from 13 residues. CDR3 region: CASSWDRGYGYTF. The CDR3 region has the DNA TGTGCCAGCAGCTGGGACAGAGGCTATGGCTACACCTTC.

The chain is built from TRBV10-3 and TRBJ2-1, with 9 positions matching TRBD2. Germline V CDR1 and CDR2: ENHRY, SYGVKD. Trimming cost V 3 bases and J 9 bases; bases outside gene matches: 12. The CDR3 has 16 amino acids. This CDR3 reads CAISDGRAGGSSEQFF. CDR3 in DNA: TGTGCCATCAGTGATGGGAGAGCGGGGGGAAGTAGTGAGCAGTTCTTC.

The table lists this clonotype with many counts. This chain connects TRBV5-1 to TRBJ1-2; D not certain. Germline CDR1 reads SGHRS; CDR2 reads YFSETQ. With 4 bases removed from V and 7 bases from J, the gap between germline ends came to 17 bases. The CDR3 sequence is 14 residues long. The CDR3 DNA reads TGCGCCAGCAGCCCAGGTCAAAACCCTATTGGCTACACCTTC. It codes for CASSPGQNPIGYTF.

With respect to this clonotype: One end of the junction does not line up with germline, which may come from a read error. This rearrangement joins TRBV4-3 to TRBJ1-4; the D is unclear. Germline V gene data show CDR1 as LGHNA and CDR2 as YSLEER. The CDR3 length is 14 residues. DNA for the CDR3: TGCGCCAGCAGCCAAGCTGCAACTAATGAAAAACTGCTTTTT. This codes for CASSQAATNEKLLF.

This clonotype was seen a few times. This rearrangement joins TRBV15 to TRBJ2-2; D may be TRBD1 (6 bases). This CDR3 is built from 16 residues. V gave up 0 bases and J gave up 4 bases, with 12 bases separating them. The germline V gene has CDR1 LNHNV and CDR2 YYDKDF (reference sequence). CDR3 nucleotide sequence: TGTGCCACCAGCAGAGACCGGACAGATTTCACCGGGGAGCTGTTTTTT. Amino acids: CATSRDRTDFTGELFF.

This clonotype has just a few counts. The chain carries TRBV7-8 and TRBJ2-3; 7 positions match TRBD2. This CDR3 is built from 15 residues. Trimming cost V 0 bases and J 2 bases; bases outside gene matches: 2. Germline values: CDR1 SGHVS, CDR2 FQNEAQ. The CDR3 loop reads CASSLAGGSTDTQYF. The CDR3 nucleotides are TGTGCCAGCAGCTTAGCGGGGGGGTCCACAGATACGCAGTATTTT.

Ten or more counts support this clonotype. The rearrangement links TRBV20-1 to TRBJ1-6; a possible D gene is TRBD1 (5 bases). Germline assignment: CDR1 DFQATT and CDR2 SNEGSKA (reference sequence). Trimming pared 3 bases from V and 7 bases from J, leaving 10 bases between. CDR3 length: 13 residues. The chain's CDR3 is CSASVRTNSPLHF. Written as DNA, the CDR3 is TGCAGTGCTAGTGTCAGGACAAATTCACCCCTCCACTTT.

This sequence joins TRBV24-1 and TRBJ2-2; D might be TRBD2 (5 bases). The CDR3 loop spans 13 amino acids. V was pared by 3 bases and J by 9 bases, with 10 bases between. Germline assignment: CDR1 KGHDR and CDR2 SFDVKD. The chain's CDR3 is CATSDTEGRELFF. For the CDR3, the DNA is TGTGCCACCAGTGATACCGAGGGTAGGGAGCTGTTTTTT.

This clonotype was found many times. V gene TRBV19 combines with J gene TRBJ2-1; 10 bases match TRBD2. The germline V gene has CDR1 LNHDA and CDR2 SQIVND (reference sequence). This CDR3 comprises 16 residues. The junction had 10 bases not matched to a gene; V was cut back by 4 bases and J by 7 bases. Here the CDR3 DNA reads TGTGCCAGTAGTAGGACTAGCGGACGTAACGTTAATGAGCAGTTCTTC. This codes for CASSRTSGRNVNEQFF. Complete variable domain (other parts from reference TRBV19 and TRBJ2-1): DGGITQSPKYLFRKEGQNVTLSCEQNLNHDAMYWYRQDPGQGLRLIYYSQIVNDFQKGDIAEGYSVSREKKESFPLTVTSAQKNPTAFYLCASSRTSGRNVNEQFFGPGTRLTVL.

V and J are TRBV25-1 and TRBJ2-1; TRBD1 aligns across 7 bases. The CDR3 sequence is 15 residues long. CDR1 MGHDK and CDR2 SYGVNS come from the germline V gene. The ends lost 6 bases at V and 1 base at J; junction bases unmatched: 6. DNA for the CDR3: TGTGCCAGCAGCGTGGAGACAGGGTCCTACAATGAGCAGTTCTTC. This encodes CASSVETGSYNEQFF.